These T cell receptor beta chains were read from a single sample in a study of PD-1 blockade in classical Hodgkin lymphoma. The assay was immunoSEQ multiplex PCR, and TCRdb's table has in-frame clones only and misses some. Counted here are 37,000 or so clones, about 90% occurring once; the ten biggest clones make up about 7.8%. The sequences come from peripheral blood mononuclear cells (PBMCs), collected before the second cycle of nivolumab. The receptors here all came from a human donor with classical Hodgkin lymphoma. Each CDR3 is given with its conserved first and last residue. A D gene is named only where the DNA matches it firmly. Size is omitted from some rows. Given values are once, few, many or a class for expanded clones.

cdr3_length d_call j_call clone_size v_call cdr3_aa cdr3_nt
19 - TRBJ1-3 - TRBV7-9 CASSLTTPKSGTSGNTIYF TGTGCCAGCAGCTTAACGACCCCTAAGTCCGGGACGTCTGGAAACACCATATATTTT
15 - TRBJ1-5 - TRBV28 CASSLGGPSNQPQHF TGTGCCAGCAGTTTGGGGGGGCCTAGCAATCAGCCCCAGCATTTT
15 TRBD2 TRBJ2-3 - TRBV6-4 CASSDASGSTDTQYF TGTGCCAGCAGTGACGCTAGCGGGAGTACAGATACGCAGTATTTT
13 - TRBJ1-5 once TRBV10-3 CAISSQGDQPQHF TGTGCCATCAGTTCACAGGGAGATCAGCCCCAGCATTTT
15 - TRBJ1-4 - TRBV5-1 CASSFGGEANEKLFF TGCGCCAGCAGCTTCGGGGGAGAGGCTAATGAAAAACTGTTTTTT
16 TRBD2 TRBJ2-7 - TRBV5-1 CASSYTGTSGSHEQYF TGCGCCAGCAGCTATACCGGGACTAGCGGGAGCCACGAGCAGTACTTC
13 - TRBJ2-1 - TRBV11-2 CASSLGLYNEQFF TGTGCCAGCAGCCTCGGACTATACAATGAGCAGTTCTTC
15 TRBD2 TRBJ2-2 - TRBV7-2 CASRKSGTNTGELFF TGTGCCAGCAGAAAAAGCGGGACGAACACCGGGGAGCTGTTTTTT
14 TRBD2 TRBJ2-2 - TRBV6-1 CASTGLANTGELFF TGTGCCAGCACAGGACTAGCGAACACCGGGGAGCTGTTTTTT
15 TRBD2 TRBJ2-1 - TRBV11-1 CASSLAPSGSDEQFF TGTGCCAGCAGCTTAGCGCCTAGCGGGAGCGATGAGCAGTTCTTC
16 - TRBJ1-6 - TRBV2 CASSGGRAAVNSPLHF TGTGCCAGCAGCGGGGGACGGGCCGCCGTTAATTCACCCCTCCACTTT
18 - TRBJ2-7 - TRBV5-1 CASSLLPRNREAGYEQYF TGCGCCAGCAGCTTGCTCCCCCGAAACAGGGAGGCTGGCTACGAGCAGTACTTC
14 - TRBJ2-3 - TRBV6-5 CASSYSGPGDTQYF TGTGCCAGCAGTTACTCGGGACCGGGGGATACGCAGTATTTT
15 - TRBJ1-1 - TRBV5-1 CASSLGPSGNTEAFF TGCGCCAGCAGCTTGGGACCATCGGGGAACACTGAAGCTTTCTTT
15 - TRBJ1-1 - TRBV30 CAWSVGGPMNTEAFF TGTGCCTGGAGTGTAGGTGGGCCTATGAACACTGAAGCTTTCTTT
17 TRBD2 TRBJ2-3 - TRBV5-1 CASSLAPGSGDTDTQYF TGCGCCAGCAGCTTGGCCCCGGGTAGCGGGGACACAGATACGCAGTATTTT
13 - TRBJ2-3 - TRBV13 CASNPGGTDTQYF TGTGCCAGCAACCCAGGGGGCACAGATACGCAGTATTTT
12 - TRBJ1-1 - TRBV25-1 CASTQQGTEAFF TGTGCCAGCACGCAACAGGGCACTGAAGCTTTCTTT
13 - TRBJ2-3 - TRBV27 CASSFESPDPQYF TGTGCCAGCAGTTTTGAGAGCCCAGACCCGCAGTATTTT
15 - TRBJ1-1 - TRBV5-5 CASSFAALLNTEAFF TGTGCCAGCAGCTTCGCTGCCTTATTGAACACTGAAGCTTTCTTT
15 - TRBJ2-7 - TRBV4-1 CASSQDYGKIVEQYF TGCGCCAGCAGCCAAGATTATGGCAAAATAGTCGAGCAGTACTTC
13 - TRBJ2-7 - TRBV11-2 CASSLVISYEQYF TGTGCCAGCAGCTTAGTAATCTCCTACGAGCAGTACTTC
13 - TRBJ1-2 - TRBV6-5 CASSYSNFNGYTF TGTGCCAGCAGTTACTCGAATTTTAATGGCTACACCTTC
14 - TRBJ2-3 - TRBV6-6 CASSYLLMTDTQYF TGTGCCAGCAGTTACCTCCTCATGACAGATACGCAGTATTTT
14 - TRBJ2-7 - TRBV9 CASSSFVGGYEQYF TGTGCCAGCAGCTCCTTCGTCGGGGGCTACGAGCAGTACTTC
13 - TRBJ2-6 - TRBV27 CASRGSGANVLTF TGTGCCAGCCGGGGCTCTGGGGCCAACGTCCTGACTTTC
13 - TRBJ2-7 - TRBV6-1 CASSETAAYEQYF TGTGCCAGCAGTGAAACCGCCGCCTACGAGCAGTACTTC
16 TRBD1 TRBJ1-2 - TRBV19 CASSIWSDRGTRGYTF TGTGCCAGTAGTATATGGTCGGACAGGGGGACTAGGGGCTACACCTTC
16 - TRBJ1-6 - TRBV7-9 CASSFGTTTRISPLHF TGTGCCAGCAGCTTCGGCACCACCACCAGAATCTCACCCCTCCACTTT
14 TRBD1 TRBJ2-7 - TRBV11-3 CASSLAGTDYEQYF TGTGCCAGCAGCTTAGCCGGGACAGACTACGAGCAGTACTTC
15 - TRBJ1-2 - TRBV11-3 CASSDRQRTNYGYTF TGTGCCAGCAGCGACCGACAGAGAACTAACTATGGCTACACCTTC
15 - TRBJ2-5 once TRBV6-5 CASAPGRANQETQYF TGTGCCAGCGCCCCCGGCAGAGCCAACCAAGAGACCCAGTACTTC
15 - TRBJ1-4 - TRBV5-1 CASSSGASHNEKLFF TGCGCCAGCAGTTCTGGAGCTTCACATAATGAAAAACTGTTTTTT
17 - TRBJ2-1 - TRBV5-1 CASSLSSQGFIYNEQFF TGCGCCAGCAGCTTGAGCTCCCAGGGATTTATCTACAATGAGCAGTTCTTC
16 TRBD2 TRBJ2-1 - TRBV7-3 CASSPHSGSRYNEQFF TGTGCCAGCAGCCCCCATAGCGGGAGCCGCTACAATGAGCAGTTCTTC
15 - TRBJ1-5 - TRBV28 CASRARGYSNQPQHF TGTGCCAGCCGGGCGCGGGGCTATAGCAATCAGCCCCAGCATTTT
15 - TRBJ2-1 - TRBV19 CASSISWDSYNEQFF TGTGCCAGTAGTATATCGTGGGACTCCTACAATGAGCAGTTCTTC
16 TRBD1 TRBJ2-7 - TRBV27 CASSGTGSGMLHEQYF TGTGCCAGCAGTGGGACAGGGTCTGGAATGCTTCACGAGCAGTACTTC
14 - TRBJ2-7 - TRBV10-3 CAISEWEKSYEQYF TGTGCCATCAGTGAGTGGGAGAAATCCTACGAGCAGTACTTC
15 - TRBJ2-3 - TRBV10-3 CAIRRTTEATDTQYF TGTGCCATCAGACGCACTACGGAGGCCACAGATACGCAGTATTTT
17 - TRBJ1-2 - TRBV27 CASSLKGRATANYGYTF TGTGCCAGCAGTTTAAAGGGCAGGGCTACAGCTAACTATGGCTACACCTTC
13 - TRBJ2-2 - TRBV9 CASSVGSAGELFF TGTGCCAGCAGCGTAGGGTCGGCCGGGGAGCTGTTTTTT
17 TRBD2 TRBJ2-5 few TRBV28 CASSSKWTSGPQETQYF TGTGCCAGCAGTTCCAAATGGACTAGCGGGCCGCAAGAGACCCAGTACTTC
15 - TRBJ2-1 - TRBV28 CAISSPSAGYNEQFF TGTGCCATCTCTTCACCTAGCGCCGGTTACAATGAGCAGTTCTTC
16 TRBD2 TRBJ2-3 - TRBV11-2 CASSFASGRSTDTQYF TGTGCCAGCAGCTTCGCTAGCGGAAGGAGCACAGATACGCAGTATTTT
16 - TRBJ2-7 - TRBV5-1 CASSLGGTPTNYEQYF TGCGCCAGCAGCTTGGGAGGGACTCCTACAAACTACGAGCAGTACTTC
13 - TRBJ2-1 - TRBV6-1 CASSETSRREQFF TGTGCCAGCAGTGAAACTAGTCGTAGGGAGCAGTTCTTC
14 - TRBJ2-7 once TRBV15 CATSRATGVYEQYF TGTGCCACCAGCAGAGCCACGGGGGTCTACGAGCAGTACTTC
15 TRBD2 TRBJ2-3 - TRBV19 CASSALAGGTDTQYF TGTGCCAGTAGTGCCCTAGCGGGAGGCACAGATACGCAGTATTTT
15 TRBD2 TRBJ2-1 - TRBV7-3 CASSPKGLPAHEQFF TGTGCCAGCAGCCCAAAGGGACTACCGGCGCATGAGCAGTTCTTC
13 - TRBJ1-1 - TRBV27 CASSLFGSTEAFF TGTGCCAGCAGTTTATTTGGGAGCACTGAAGCTTTCTTT